This T cell receptor beta chain was sequenced in a study of long-term antiretroviral therapy in people with HIV. Study results and limitations: Diversity measured after ART increased yet remained under transplant donor controls.

A remark on this clone: The antigen remains unidentified.

Every sample had about 0.9-10 million cryopreserved PBMC in it before DNA extraction. Run at survey level, the immunoSEQ assay was version v3.0. Roughly 35,000-50,000 T-cell genomes per sample were the sequencing target. The assay was immunoSEQ multiplex PCR, and TCRdb's table has in-frame clones only and misses some. This sample yields 20,000 to 25,000 clones, of which 65% to 80% are seen a single time; around 4.9% belongs to the top ten. The CDR3 extends over 13 amino acids. Germline CDR1 and CDR2: PRHDT and FYEKMQ (reference sequence). Trimming took off 1 base at V and 4 bases at J, with 7 bases between the two ends.

The origin of this receptor is a woman in her thirties or forties with HIV. This chain connects TRBV13 to TRBJ1-1; D is undetermined. The sequenced sample was unsorted PBMCs, obtained 0.5 years after starting antiretroviral therapy. The CDR3 protein is CASSLEDGTEAFF. In DNA form, the CDR3 reads TGTGCCAGCAGCTTAGAAGACGGCACTGAAGCTTTCTTT.